The 20 T cell receptor beta chains below were found in one sample sequenced in a study of T-cell reconstitution after alpha-beta-depleted transplantation in children. Unique molecular identifiers featured in how the TCRbeta library was prepared. TCRdb reprocessed the PCR reads with MiXCR, giving one entry per CDR3 protein. Among hundreds of thousands of distinct CDR3 sequences listed, approximately 16% were seen once. The material sequenced was PBMCs from the stem cell graft donor, taken from the stem cell graft. The source is a human donor who donated a stem cell graft to a child with acute lymphoblastic leukemia.

The chain couples TRBV29-1 to TRBJ1-5; possible D gene TRBD1, 6 bases. V was clipped by 4 bases and J by 0 bases, with 10 bases between them. The CDR3 sequence is 14 residues long. Germline loops: CDR1 SQVTM, CDR2 ANQGSEA. Here the CDR3 DNA reads TGCAGCGTTGGGTCGGGGGCTAGCAATCAGCCCCAGCATTTT. Translating gives CSVGSGASNQPQHF. The whole variable domain, remainder taken from reference TRBV29-1 and TRBJ1-5, is SAVISQKPSRDICQRGTSLTIQCQVDSQVTMMFWYRQQPGQSLTLIATANQGSEATYESGFVIDKFPISRPNLTFSTLTVSNMSPEDSSIYLCSVGSGASNQPQHFGDGTRLSIL.

The chain recombines TRBV7-9 with TRBJ2-7; 8 bases are shared with TRBD1. The trim removed 10 bases at V and 1 base at J, leaving 3 bases unmatched. The V gene's germline CDR1 is SEHNR and CDR2 FQNEAQ (reference sequence). This CDR3 contains 12 residues. The CDR3 region is CATGQGSYEQYF. CDR3 coding DNA: TGTGCCACCGGACAGGGATCCTACGAGCAGTACTTC.

V and J are TRBV20-1 and TRBJ2-7, with 11 positions matching TRBD2. The CDR3 is 14 amino acids. Germline V gives CDR1 DFQATT, CDR2 SNEGSKA (reference sequence). J lost 3 bases, V lost 5 bases, and 6 bases had no gene match. CDR3 sequence: CSAWTSGLLYEQYF. CDR3 DNA: TGCAGTGCTTGGACTAGCGGGTTACTCTACGAGCAGTACTTC.

V is TRBV27 and J is TRBJ1-6; D is undetermined. The V end lost 6 bases, the J end lost 8 bases, and 14 bases lay between the germline ends. Germline values: CDR1 MNHEY, CDR2 SMNVEV (reference sequence). CDR3 length: 14 residues. CDR3 sequence (DNA): TGTGCCAGCAGGAGGTTGGAAGGGTATTCACCCCTCCACTTT. As protein: CASRRLEGYSPLHF.

This clonotype was observed a handful of times. V gene TRBV7-9 combines with J gene TRBJ2-1; no clear D gene. V lost 1 base to trimming and J lost 7 bases, with 11 bases between them. The CDR3 runs 14 residues. CDR1 and CDR2 (germline): SEHNR, FQNEAQ (reference sequence). The CDR3 sequence: CASSLVGLSNEQFF. DNA for the CDR3: TGTGCCAGCAGCTTAGTGGGCTTGTCGAATGAGCAGTTCTTC.

This chain links TRBV5-1 with TRBJ2-2; no clear D. CDR3 size: 13 residues. Germline V gives CDR1 SGHRS, CDR2 YFSETQ. V was clipped by 2 bases and J by 4 bases, with 6 bases between them. The CDR3 region is CASSFVVTGELFF. Written as DNA, the CDR3 is TGCGCCAGCAGCTTTGTTGTCACCGGGGAGCTGTTTTTT.

Only a few counts were recorded for this clonotype. V and J are TRBV5-1 and TRBJ1-4, with 7 positions matching TRBD1. Trimming at V came to 6 bases and at J to 4 bases, leaving 6 bases not matched to a gene. This CDR3 has 14 amino acids. Germline V gives CDR1 SGHRS, CDR2 YFSETQ. CDR3: CASMTDRYNEKLFF. DNA of the CDR3: TGCGCCAGCATGACGGACAGGTATAATGAAAAACTGTTTTTT.

This chain joins TRBV20-1 and TRBJ2-1; possible D gene TRBD2, 5 bases. Germline V lookup: CDR1 DFQATT, CDR2 SNEGSKA (reference sequence). The CDR3 is 11 residues long. Trimming stripped 3 bases from V and 8 bases from J, with 8 bases between. The CDR3 DNA reads as TGCAGTGCTAGTAAGCGGTATGAGCAGTTCTTC. Translated, it gives CSASKRYEQFF.

This clonotype was observed a handful of times. The chain recombines TRBV5-1 with TRBJ2-3; D remains ambiguous. Germline CDR1 SGHRS, CDR2 YFSETQ. V was trimmed by 6 bases and J by 4 bases, leaving 12 bases between them. This CDR3 is 13 amino acids long. Here the CDR3 reads CASTKNSPDTQYF. The CDR3, as DNA: TGCGCCAGCACCAAGAACTCCCCAGATACGCAGTATTTT.

This clonotype was observed a few times. This chain uses TRBV11-1 with TRBJ1-1, with 9 nucleotides matching TRBD1. Losses at the gene ends were 5 bases for V and 2 bases for J; bases not matched to a gene: 15. The CDR3 has 18 residues. Germline CDR1 and CDR2: SGHAT and FQDESV (reference sequence). The CDR3 loop is CASSTPPGTGWANTEAFF. The CDR3 DNA sequence: TGTGCCAGCAGCACCCCACCCGGGACAGGGTGGGCAAACACTGAAGCTTTCTTT.

V gene TRBV11-1 combines with J gene TRBJ1-4, with a weak D call TRBD1 (6 bases). The CDR3 totals 14 residues. CDR1 SGHAT and CDR2 FQDESV come from the germline V gene (reference sequence). Deletions cut 2 bases from V and 7 bases from J, with 11 bases between. The CDR3 coding sequence is TGTGCCAGCAGCTTATCAGGGGAGGGTGAAAAACTGTTTTTT. Encoded protein: CASSLSGEGEKLFF.

The chain combines TRBV27 with TRBJ2-7; the D gene is possibly TRBD1 (5 bases). The V end was cut by 3 bases, the J end by 5 bases, with 11 bases between. This CDR3 spans 13 amino acids. Germline V gene lookup returns CDR1 MNHEY and CDR2 SMNVEV (reference sequence). The CDR3 region has the DNA TGTGCCAGCAGTTTTCCAGGGTTCAACGAGCAGTACTTC. Amino acids: CASSFPGFNEQYF.

This chain connects TRBV20-1 to TRBJ2-3; 7 nucleotides agree with TRBD1. The V segment lost 6 bases and the J segment 0 bases; nucleotides outside the gene matches: 6. Germline CDR1 reads DFQATT; CDR2 reads SNEGSKA (reference sequence). CDR3 size: 14 residues. This CDR3 reads CSAGMGQSTDTQYF. The CDR3 nucleotides are TGCAGTGCCGGAATGGGACAGAGCACAGATACGCAGTATTTT.

Concerning this clonotype: Germline and junction disagree at one end, which may indicate a read error. The rearrangement uses TRBV29-1 and TRBJ2-7; 8 bases are shared with TRBD1. Germline CDR1 reads SQVTM; CDR2 reads ANQGSEA. This CDR3 is 12 amino acids long. CDR3 DNA: TGCAGCGCAGGACAGGGAGACTACGACCAGTACTTC. It is translated as CSAGQGDYDQYF.

In this sample, this clonotype turned up a few times. This chain connects TRBV12-3 or TRBV12-4 to TRBJ2-1; D is undetermined. This CDR3 has 12 amino acids. The V and J ends lost 3 bases and 12 bases respectively, with 12 bases between them. The CDR3 sequence is CASSFGYFMQFF. The CDR3 nucleotides are TGTGCCAGCAGTTTCGGCTATTTTATGCAGTTCTTC.

This clonotype was observed at least ten times. This sequence joins TRBV4-1 and TRBJ2-5; no firm D call. Germline assignment: CDR1 MGHRA and CDR2 YSYEKL. V was clipped by 0 bases and J by 2 bases, with 16 bases between them. This CDR3 is built from 17 residues. The chain's CDR3 is CASSQDHLGAGQETQYF. As DNA, the CDR3 is TGCGCCAGCAGCCAAGATCACCTAGGCGCCGGGCAAGAGACCCAGTACTTC.

This sequence joins TRBV7-9 and TRBJ2-7; no clear D. Germline V gene lookup returns CDR1 SEHNR and CDR2 FQNEAQ (reference sequence). Trimming stripped 4 bases from V and 1 base from J, with 14 bases between. The CDR3 contains 15 residues. CDR3 region: CASSSLEAPSYEQYF. DNA for the CDR3: TGTGCCAGCAGCTCGTTGGAAGCGCCATCCTACGAGCAGTACTTC.

This sequence joins TRBV29-1 and TRBJ1-1; 8 nucleotides line up with TRBD1. Germline lookup yields CDR1 SQVTM and CDR2 ANQGSEA. J was trimmed by 1 base and V by 8 bases; bases with no gene match: 6. This CDR3 comprises 13 residues. The CDR3: CSTYRGANTEAFF. CDR3 in DNA: TGCAGCACCTACAGGGGGGCGAACACTGAAGCTTTCTTT.

The chain combines TRBV12-3 or TRBV12-4 with TRBJ2-7, with 7 bases fitting TRBD1. V lost 8 bases and J lost 4; bases outside the gene matches: 2. The CDR3 sequence is 11 residues long. CDR3 protein: CASQGQYEQYF. The CDR3 coding sequence is TGTGCCAGCCAGGGACAGTACGAGCAGTACTTC.

This clonotype came up once. This chain joins TRBV5-1 and TRBJ1-4; 8 bases align to TRBD1. CDR1 and CDR2 (germline): SGHRS, YFSETQ. V was pared by 4 bases and J by 1 base, with 6 bases of the junction left unmatched. The CDR3 has 16 amino acids. The CDR3 sequence: CASSPGQGQTNEKLFF. CDR3 DNA sequence: TGCGCCAGCAGCCCCGGACAGGGTCAAACTAATGAAAAACTGTTTTTT. Variable domain in full (rest from reference TRBV5-1 and TRBJ1-4): KAGVTQTPRYLIKTRGQQVTLSCSPISGHRSVSWYQQTPGQGLQFLFEYFSETQRNKGNFPGRFSGRQFSNSRSEMNVSTLELGDSALYLCASSPGQGQTNEKLFFGSGTQLSVL.